The present T cell receptor (beta chain) was sequenced within a study of shared clonotypes between healthy human individuals. Study background: The donor pool was made up of a couple of women and three men aged 18 to 49.

Each subset's genomic DNA was split evenly across several immunoSEQ plates. Sorted-subset replicate PCRs used 200 ng DNA, 30,000 or so T cell genomes. Assay: immunoSEQ multiplex PCR; the TCRdb copy retains only in-frame clones and omits some. Here the sample spans around 2.1 million clones, approximately 94% being singletons. Regarding the study as a whole: A handful of donors held around 5% of naive CD4 clonotypes in common.

Between the trimmed V and J ends, which lost 1 base and 8 bases, there was a span of 14 bases. The CDR3 is made up of 14 amino acids. CDR1 is SGHAT and CDR2 is FQNNGV in the germline V gene. The naive CD8 fraction comprised CD45RO-negative cells positively selected for CCR7 and excluded terminally differentiated effector memory CD45RA+ cells. This clone was picked up one time. Its target is not known. The chain couples TRBV11-2 to TRBJ1-1; no clear D. The sample taken for sequencing was naive CD8+ T cells from PBMCs. The receptor was derived from a man aged 18-30 years in good health. Some clones in this sample may be carry-over from other donors' samples. As DNA, the CDR3 is TGTGCCAGCAGCTTAGGGGAAGGAGAGAGGGAAGCTTTCTTT. It codes for CASSLGEGEREAFF. Full variable domain (rest looked up from reference TRBV11-2 and TRBJ1-1): EAGVAQSPRYKIIEKRQSVAFWCNPISGHATLYWYQQILGQGPKLLIQFQNNGVVDDSQLPKDRFSAERLKGVDSTLKIQPAKLEDSAVYLCASSLGEGEREAFFGQGTRLTVV.